This T cell receptor (beta chain) was sequenced during a study of T-cell memory formation after mild COVID-19. V lost 3 bases and J 5 bases, leaving 13 bases between the germline ends. The CDR3 is 14 residues long. The germline CDR1 and CDR2 sequences are SGHVS and FQNEAQ. Using constant-segment primers, 5'RACE produced TCR alpha and TCR beta cDNA libraries carrying sample barcodes and UMIs. TCRdb re-called the 5' RACE reads through MiXCR, storing one row per CDR3 protein. The data contain 500,000 to 600,000 distinct CDR3 sequences, roughly 18% of them seen just once; the ten biggest clones take up 12%.

The rearrangement joins TRBV7-8 to TRBJ2-5; D is perhaps TRBD1 (6 bases). Sequencing was carried out using PBMCs or a T cell subset sorted from them (not recorded which). The clonotype comes from an adult woman who had mild COVID-19 (a few samples of this study predate the infection). Cell type and time point are not known. DNA of the CDR3: TGTGCCAGCAGCTTCGGCAGGGGCTGGGAGACCCAGTACTTC. Amino acid sequence: CASSFGRGWETQYF.